Presented here are 25 T cell receptor beta chains from one specimen sequenced in a study of PD-L1 blockade in urothelial cancer. Described time point: peripheral blood 6 weeks after treatment start. Method: immunoSEQ multiplex PCR; TCRdb's copy keeps in-frame clones and lacks some. The sample holds approximately 50,000 clones, around 89% seen once. Source: PBMCs, taken around atezolizumab (anti-PD-L1) treatment. These receptors all come from a man between 60 and 70 years old with urothelial cancer.

J is TRBJ2-2 and V is TRBV19; D is perhaps TRBD1 (6 bases). Germline CDR1 is LNHDA and CDR2 is SQIVND (reference sequence). V was pared by 7 bases and J by 0 bases, with 12 bases between. The CDR3 covers 15 residues. CDR3 loop: CASTPGHPNTGELFF. The CDR3, as DNA: TGTGCCAGTACCCCGGGACACCCGAACACCGGGGAGCTGTTTTTT.

V usage is TRBV19 and J usage is TRBJ2-3; 7 bases fit TRBD2. The CDR3 is made up of 14 amino acids. Per germline, CDR1 LNHDA and CDR2 SQIVND (reference sequence). The trim removed 5 bases at V and 8 bases at J, leaving 10 bases unmatched. The CDR3 reads CASSFGREPGTQYF. The CDR3 nucleotides are TGTGCCAGTAGTTTTGGGAGGGAACCGGGTACGCAGTATTTT.

The J gene is TRBJ1-4, the V gene TRBV27, with 11 positions matching TRBD1. The CDR3 loop spans 17 amino acids. In germline, CDR1 is MNHEY, CDR2 SMNVEV (reference sequence). Trimming cost V 5 bases and J 1 base; bases outside gene matches: 6. In DNA form, the CDR3 reads TGTGCCAGCAGTAACCGGGACAGGGGGAGAACTAATGAAAAACTGTTTTTT. Protein product: CASSNRDRGRTNEKLFF.

The chain uses TRBV5-4 and TRBJ2-2, with 10 bases lining up with TRBD1. V was clipped by 5 bases and J by 7 bases; unmatched bases: 8. Germline values: CDR1 SGHNT, CDR2 YYREEE (reference sequence). CDR3 length equals 15 residues. The CDR3 DNA follows: TGTGCCAGCAGGGACGACAGGGGGCCTGGCGGGGAGCTGTTTTTT. Its protein product is CASRDDRGPGGELFF.

This chain uses TRBV19 with TRBJ2-5; 11 nucleotides agree with TRBD1. CDR1 is LNHDA, CDR2 SQIVND, per germline (reference sequence). V shed 4 bases, J shed 4 bases, and the junction held 5 bases outside the gene matches. There are 15 residues in the CDR3. The CDR3 DNA reads as TGTGCCAGTAGTACCCGGACAGGGGGCCGAGAGACCCAGTACTTC. Its protein product is CASSTRTGGRETQYF.

The genes are TRBV28 and TRBJ1-6, with 10 bases aligning to TRBD1. This CDR3 is built from 16 residues. Looked up from germline, CDR1 is MDHEN and CDR2 is SYDVKM. Trimming removed 1 base from V and 9 bases from J; junction bases left unmatched: 6. The CDR3 here is CASSLSTGTGASPLHF. CDR3 in DNA: TGTGCCAGCAGTTTATCGACCGGGACAGGGGCTTCACCCCTCCACTTT.

V gene TRBV19 combines with J gene TRBJ2-7, with 9 bases identical to TRBD2. Germline CDR1 LNHDA, CDR2 SQIVND (reference sequence). The V gene end was trimmed by 5 bases and the J gene end by 4 bases; junction bases not matched to a gene: 9. CDR3 length: 15 residues. CDR3 loop: CASSGAAGGQYEQYF. CDR3 nucleotides: TGTGCCAGTAGTGGGGCGGCGGGAGGGCAGTACGAGCAGTACTTC.

This clone was picked up one time. V is TRBV19 and J is TRBJ2-3; D is ambiguous. In germline, CDR1 is LNHDA, CDR2 SQIVND (reference sequence). Trimming took 5 bases from V and 0 from J, leaving 3 bases between them. CDR3 length equals 12 residues. The CDR3 DNA is TGTGCCAGTAGTCCAAGCACAGATACGCAGTATTTT. Its translation: CASSPSTDTQYF.

The V call is TRBV29-1, the J call TRBJ2-1; 10 nucleotides agree with TRBD1. J was trimmed by 6 bases and V by 6 bases; bases with no gene match: 5. The CDR3 totals 13 residues. The V gene's germline CDR1 is SQVTM and CDR2 ANQGSEA. CDR3 in DNA: TGCAGCGTCACGACAGGGGGCCGCAATGAGCAGTTCTTC. It specifies CSVTTGGRNEQFF.

V gene TRBV29-1 combines with J gene TRBJ2-2; 10 bases match TRBD2. After removal of 5 bases from V and 5 bases from J, the junction contained 8 bases not matched to a gene. This CDR3 spans 15 amino acids. Germline values: CDR1 SQVTM, CDR2 ANQGSEA. DNA of the CDR3: TGCAGCGTTCGGGCTAGCGGGAGAGATACCGGGGAGCTGTTTTTT. Protein sequence: CSVRASGRDTGELFF.

CDR3 DNA: TGTGCCAGTAGTATTAAAAACAGCTACTATGGCTACACCTTC. This gives the protein CASSIKNSYYGYTF. The chain has TRBV19 and TRBJ1-2; D remains unclear. V was pared by 3 bases and J by 3 bases, with 11 bases between. This CDR3 region has 14 residues. Germline CDR1 LNHDA, CDR2 SQIVND (reference sequence).

In this sample, this clone turned up once. In DNA form, the CDR3 reads TGTGCCAGTAGCATCGACAGGGCAGGGGAGCCCCAGCATTTT. It specifies CASSIDRAGEPQHF. This rearrangement joins TRBV19 to TRBJ1-5; 7 bases are shared with TRBD1. The CDR3 has 14 amino acids. Trimming at V came to 6 bases and at J to 8 bases, leaving 10 bases not matched to a gene. Germline loops: CDR1 LNHDA, CDR2 SQIVND (reference sequence).

The rearrangement joins TRBV4-2 to TRBJ2-2; a possible D gene is TRBD1 (5 bases). The CDR3 sequence is 16 residues long. The V end lost 0 bases, the J end lost 5 bases, and 13 bases lay between the germline ends. Germline CDR1 and CDR2: LGHNA and YNFKEQ. CDR3 sequence (DNA): TGTGCCAGCAGCCAAGAAATAGGGGCGTTAACCGGGGAGCTGTTTTTT. It encodes CASSQEIGALTGELFF.

This clone appeared once. CDR3 nucleotides: TGTGCCAGCAGCCCTGGGACAACTAACTATGGCTACACCTTC. Residues: CASSPGTTNYGYTF. The rearrangement uses TRBV7-2 and TRBJ1-2, with a tentative D call TRBD1 (6 bases). Germline-derived CDR1 and CDR2 are SGHTA and FQGNSA. V was pared by 5 bases and J by 0 bases, with 10 bases between. This CDR3 comprises 14 residues. The full variable domain, its missing parts supplied by reference TRBV7-2 and TRBJ1-2, is GAGVSQSPSNKVTEKGKDVELRCDPISGHTALYWYRQSLGQGLEFLIYFQGNSAPDKSGLPSDRFSAERTGGSVSTLTIQRTQQEDSAVYLCASSPGTTNYGYTFGSGTRLTVV.

The chain is built from TRBV10-3 and TRBJ1-2; no definite D call. The CDR3 consists of 15 residues. Germline V gives CDR1 ENHRY, CDR2 SYGVKD. V shed 7 bases and J shed 8 bases, with 23 bases lying between them. The CDR3 is CAINYASGSYGGYTF. CDR3 nucleotides: TGTGCCATCAATTATGCTTCTGGGAGCTACGGGGGCTACACCTTC.

CDR3: CASSLGGTDNEKLFF. The CDR3 DNA sequence: TGTGCCAGCAGCTTAGGCGGGACAGATAATGAAAAACTGTTTTTT. V usage is TRBV7-9 and J usage is TRBJ1-4; 7 bases map to TRBD1. Germline CDR1 and CDR2: SEHNR and FQNEAQ (reference sequence). The CDR3 spans 15 residues. V lost 1 base and J lost 4; bases outside the gene matches: 3.

V gene TRBV9 combines with J gene TRBJ2-2; 8 positions match TRBD2. Trimming took 0 bases from V and 7 from J; bases not matched to a gene: 5. This CDR3 is built from 15 residues. Per the germline V gene, CDR1 is SGDLS and CDR2 is YYNGEE. CDR3 amino acids: CASSVDGGVIGELFF. The DNA for the CDR3 is TGTGCCAGCAGCGTAGACGGGGGGGTAATCGGGGAGCTGTTTTTT. Based on the CDR3 plus reference TRBV9 and TRBJ2-2, the full variable domain is DSGVTQTPKHLITATGQRVTLRCSPRSGDLSVYWYQQSLDQGLQFLIQYYNGEERAKGNILERFSAQQFPDLHSELNLSSLELGDSALYFCASSVDGGVIGELFFGEGSRLTVL.

This chain connects TRBV11-1 to TRBJ1-1; D is ambiguous. With 1 base removed from V and 5 bases from J, the gap between germline ends came to 11 bases. Germline V CDR1 and CDR2: SGHAT, FQDESV (reference sequence). This CDR3 contains 14 residues. The DNA of the CDR3 is TGTGCCAGCAGCTTAGTCGAGGGCCGGACTGAAGCTTTCTTT. Protein sequence: CASSLVEGRTEAFF.

This chain links TRBV7-9 with TRBJ2-5, with D perhaps matching TRBD1 (5 bases). The CDR3 spans 15 residues. Trimming removed 0 bases from V and 7 bases from J, with 15 bases in between. The germline gives CDR1 SEHNR, CDR2 FQNEAQ (reference sequence). The CDR3: CASSLAFQGLGTQYF. The CDR3 DNA is TGTGCCAGCAGCTTAGCGTTTCAGGGCCTGGGGACCCAGTACTTC.

The V call is TRBV21-1, the J call TRBJ2-5; whether TRBD2, the table's D call, matches the DNA was not checked. TRBV21-1 is marked as a pseudogene. The CDR3 runs to 16 residues. CDR3 nucleotide sequence: TGTGCCCAAAGGAAGGTGATGGGTCGTAGAGGGGAGACCCAGTACTTC. This translates into CAQRKVMGRRGETQYF.

This chain uses TRBV5-5 with TRBJ2-2; 8 nucleotides align to TRBD1. The CDR3 consists of 15 residues. V lost 0 bases, J lost 4 bases, and 2 bases stayed unmatched. Germline CDR1 is SGHKS and CDR2 is YYEKEE (reference sequence). In DNA, the CDR3 is TGTGCCAGCAGCTTGGCAGGGGGCTTCACCGGGGAGCTGTTTTTT. It encodes CASSLAGGFTGELFF.

The chain carries TRBV11-2 and TRBJ2-7; D perhaps matches TRBD2 (6 bases). Between the trimmed V and J ends, which lost 4 bases and 5 bases, there was a span of 15 bases. Germline loops: CDR1 SGHAT, CDR2 FQNNGV. This CDR3 comprises 14 residues. This CDR3 is CASSWGDFRDEQYF. DNA for the CDR3: TGTGCCAGCAGCTGGGGGGACTTCAGGGACGAGCAGTACTTC. The full variable domain, completed using reference TRBV11-2 and TRBJ2-7, is EAGVAQSPRYKIIEKRQSVAFWCNPISGHATLYWYQQILGQGPKLLIQFQNNGVVDDSQLPKDRFSAERLKGVDSTLKIQPAKLEDSAVYLCASSWGDFRDEQYFGPGTRLTVT.

This sequence joins TRBV28 and TRBJ2-7, with TRBD2 matching over 7 bases. With 3 bases clipped from V and 7 bases from J, the junction kept 6 bases outside the gene matches. The CDR3 runs 13 residues. Germline lookup yields CDR1 MDHEN and CDR2 SYDVKM. CDR3 coding DNA: TGTGCCAGCAGTTTGACCGGGAGGACGGAGCAGTACTTC. Translation: CASSLTGRTEQYF.

The rearrangement links TRBV7-3 to TRBJ1-1; TRBD1 is a possible D gene (5 bases). V was cut by 2 bases and J by 9 bases, with 13 bases left in between. The CDR3 consists of 13 residues. The germline V gene has CDR1 SGHTA and CDR2 FQGTGA. CDR3 DNA: TGTGCCAGCAGCTTACTGGGGGGAACCAAAGCTTTCTTT. It is translated as CASSLLGGTKAFF.

This clone was found once. The chain recombines TRBV6-4 with TRBJ1-4; possibly TRBD1 for D (5 bases). The V gene's germline CDR1 is MRHNA and CDR2 SNTAGT. The CDR3 extends over 17 amino acids. V was trimmed by 2 bases and J by 0 bases, leaving 13 bases between them. The CDR3 loop reads CASSDPQGRATNEKLFF. The CDR3 region has the DNA TGTGCCAGCAGTGACCCCCAGGGTCGCGCAACTAATGAAAAACTGTTTTTT.